This TCR beta chain was recorded in a study of response to subunit inactivated influenza vaccine (dated by TCRdb to the late 2010s). With respect to the entire study: Deep quantitative profiling of the T cell receptor repertoire was used in the study to follow responses to a trivalent subunit inactivated influenza vaccine.

In its sample, this clonotype was seen a few times. What this receptor recognizes is not known. Base qualities are not at hand, and no much larger clone is one base apart. V is pruned by 0 bases and J by 0 bases, leaving 4 bases of the junction without a gene match. The CDR3 measures 17 amino acids from cysteine to phenylalanine. Only the CDR3 DNA is retained, 51 bases long and in frame from the first base. The CDR1 and CDR2 encoded by the germline V gene are MNHEY and SVGAGI. The library was obtained by RT-PCR. Data came from an Illumina HiSeq 2500. In TCRdb, the public reads were trimmed at Q25 with fastp and aligned with MiXCR, with productive beta chains retained. Every CDR3 protein is listed once, alongside the most common genes and DNA of its rows. The sample profile shows about 190,000 distinct CDR3 sequences; under 15% of them were found once. The top ten constitute approximately 30% of the sample.

Overall results and qualifications from the work: The authors suggested that each seasonal influenza vaccination may recruit only a limited number of new T cells.

The clonotype was recovered from a man over 45 who received an inactivated influenza vaccine. Donor details come from another sample of the same person, matched by shared clones. The chain was built from TRBV6-5 and TRBJ1-4; 7 bases in the middle match TRBD1. The material sequenced was CD8+ T cells sorted from PBMCs, taken 4 to 6 days after vaccination. In nucleotide form, the sequence is TGTGCCAGCAGTTACTCCAGGGGGGTTGCAACTAATGAAAAACTGTTTTTT. Translated, this gives CASSYSRGVATNEKLFF.